This T cell receptor (beta chain) was documented in a study of neurological immune-mediated disorders. General study findings and limits: HTLV-1-associated myelopathy had the most TCR clonal expansion, whereas multiple sclerosis had the least (lower than in healthy controls).

The cDNA came from 5'RACE with 10-nucleotide random UMIs. TCRdb re-called the 5' RACE reads with MiXCR, one entry per CDR3 protein. The sample carries more than 30,000 distinct CDR3 sequences, about 13% recorded once. Time point meaning: longitudinal time-point 2. A blood bank in Maryland, USA, provided the volunteers who served as healthy controls. The unsorted libraries were prepared from 2 million PBMCs (stored at -80 C). A note on this clonotype: Antigen unknown.

From germline, CDR1 is DFQATT and CDR2 SNEGSKA (reference sequence). There are 18 residues in the CDR3. The V end lost 5 bases, the J end lost 1 base, and 26 bases lay between the germline ends. The sequenced sample consisted of PBMCs. The V and J genes are TRBV20-1 and TRBJ2-5; D is unresolved. The sequence was obtained from a woman in her thirties or forties in good health. The CDR3 DNA sequence: TGCAGTGCTCGACGCGAGGCAGTAAGTCTCGGCATCCAAGAGACCCAGTACTTC. Translating it yields CSARREAVSLGIQETQYF.